The rows below give T cell receptor beta chains drawn from one sample of a study of human thymus T cells. Clones were read by immunoSEQ multiplex PCR, and TCRdb kept only the in-frame ones, dropping some. The sample lists fewer than 85,000 clones, 85% to 95% occurring once. Sequences were obtained from thymus tissue. These receptors all come from a girl under three years old with a congenital heart defect but otherwise immunologically healthy. CDR3s include the opening cysteine and the closing phenylalanine or tryptophan. D genes are given only for firm matches. Rows may omit the clone size; those that give it use once, few, many or a size class.

v_gene	j_gene	abundance	d_gene	CDR3nt	CDR3aa
TRBV6-1	TRBJ1-3	NA	NA	TGTGCCAGCAGGTCAAAAGGGGGGCAGAGAAACACCATATATTTT	CASRSKGGQRNTIYF
TRBV4-1	TRBJ2-3	NA	NA	TGCGCCAGCAAAAGTTGGGGCGGGAACGCAGATACGCAGTATTTT	CASKSWGGNADTQYF
TRBV5-4	TRBJ1-1	NA	NA	TGTGCCAGCAGCTTGGCCCAACGGAGTCGAACTGAAGCTTTCTTT	CASSLAQRSRTEAFF
TRBV19	TRBJ2-1	NA	NA	TGTGCCAGTAGTATATGGAGCGGACAACACAATGAGCAGTTCTTC	CASSIWSGQHNEQFF
TRBV28	TRBJ2-1	few	NA	TGTGCCAGCAGTTTATCCCCAACTTACCAAGGGAATGAGCAGTTCTTC	CASSLSPTYQGNEQFF
TRBV12-5	TRBJ1-3	NA	TRBD1	TGTGCTAGTGGTCACTCCGTAGGGGACAGGGGAGAAGGAATGAGCTCTGGAAACACCATATATTTT	CASGHSVGDRGEGMSSGNTIYF
TRBV10-1	TRBJ1-4	once	NA	TGCGCCAGCAGTGAGACCGGGGTCGTAGGGGATCATAATGAAAAACTGTTTTTT	CASSETGVVGDHNEKLFF
TRBV5-1	TRBJ2-1	NA	NA	TGCGCCAGCAGCTTGTCCCCGCAGTGGCCCCACAATAATGAGCAGTTCTTC	CASSLSPQWPHNNEQFF
TRBV20-1	TRBJ2-1	once	NA	TGCAGTGCTAGAGTGGTAGATGAGCAGTTCTTC	CSARVVDEQFF
TRBV5-1	TRBJ2-1	NA	NA	TGCGCCAGCAGCTTGGGGGTTAGTGGGAGAGTATCCTACAATGAGCAGTTCTTC	CASSLGVSGRVSYNEQFF
TRBV28	TRBJ2-7	NA	NA	TGTGCCAGCAGTTTGGAGGCCAGGGTAAACTTCCACGAGCAGTACTTC	CASSLEARVNFHEQYF
TRBV27	TRBJ2-3	NA	TRBD1	TGTGCCAGCATAGGACAGGGTATGCTCACAGATACGCAGTATTTT	CASIGQGMLTDTQYF
TRBV7-6	TRBJ2-1	NA	TRBD2	TGTGCCAGCAGCTTATCTCCTAGCGGGTTTAGCTCCTACAATGAGCAGTTCTTC	CASSLSPSGFSSYNEQFF
TRBV28	TRBJ2-7	NA	NA	TGTGCCAGCAGCTCCGACACCGCCCCCTACGAGCAGTACTTC	CASSSDTAPYEQYF
TRBV5-1	TRBJ2-4	NA	NA	TGCGCCAGCAGAAAGGGGCCGAAGCATCTCAAAAACATTCAGTACTTC	CASRKGPKHLKNIQYF
TRBV7-2	TRBJ2-5	NA	NA	TGTGCCAGCAGCTTCGGCTTCCAACAAGAGACCCAGTACTTC	CASSFGFQQETQYF
TRBV12-2	TRBJ2-3	once	NA	TGTGCAAGTCGCTTTCAGGCCCCACCCTTTAGCACAGATACGCAGTATTTT	CASRFQAPPFSTDTQYF
TRBV19	TRBJ2-1	NA	NA	TGTGCCAGTAGTATTTGTTGTGCCGGGCGGGGCCCCTACAATGAGCAGTTCTTC	CASSICCAGRGPYNEQFF
TRBV12-5	TRBJ2-3	once	NA	TGTGCTAGTTGGGGGGCGGGTGAGTTCACAGATACGCAGTATTTT	CASWGAGEFTDTQYF
TRBV14	TRBJ2-3	NA	NA	TGTGCCAGCAGCCAATTTTTCCTGACAGATACGCAGTATTTT	CASSQFFLTDTQYF
TRBV4-1	TRBJ1-3	NA	NA	TGCGCCAGCAGCCAAGTTGAGTCTCCCTCCTCTGGAAACACCATATATTTT	CASSQVESPSSGNTIYF
TRBV10-3	TRBJ1-3	NA	NA	TGTGCCATGGCGGGCCCCATATATTTT	CAMAGPIYF
TRBV19	TRBJ1-2	few	TRBD1	TGTGCCAGTAGTAGAGGGACAGCTAAAAACTATGGCTACACCTTC	CASSRGTAKNYGYTF
TRBV6-1	TRBJ2-3	NA	NA	TGTGCCAGATCTACGCAGTATTTT	CARSTQYF
TRBV4-2	TRBJ2-6	NA	NA	TGTGCCAGCAGCCAACCACAGAGGGGGGCTGGGGCCAACGTCTTGACTTTC	CASSQPQRGAGANVLTF
TRBV7-6	TRBJ2-5	few	NA	TGTGCCAGCAGCTGGGACAAAGGGGAGACCCAGTACTTC	CASSWDKGETQYF
TRBV29-1	TRBJ1-1	NA	NA	TGCAGCGTTTTTGGGTTCGGGGGCCTACACACTGAAGCTTTCTTT	CSVFGFGGLHTEAFF
TRBV27	TRBJ2-5	once	TRBD1	TGTGCCAGCAGCCCCAATGACAGGGGGCTGGGGACCCAGTACTTC	CASSPNDRGLGTQYF
TRBV9	TRBJ2-7	NA	NA	TGTGCCAGCAGCCCGGAGGGGCGTGGGACCTACGAGCAGTACTTC	CASSPEGRGTYEQYF
TRBV7-6	TRBJ2-6	NA	TRBD1	TGTGCCAGCAGCCCGAACCGGGACAGGGATCTGGATTCTGGGGCCAACGTCCTGACTTTC	CASSPNRDRDLDSGANVLTF
TRBV6-6	TRBJ2-1	NA	NA	TGTGCCAGCAGTTACTCGGGGCCACCGGGTGAGCAGTTCTTC	CASSYSGPPGEQFF
TRBV18	TRBJ2-3	NA	TRBD2	TGTGCCAGCTCCCCTCCCGGGACTAGCGGGATGGAGGCAGATACGCAGTATTTT	CASSPPGTSGMEADTQYF